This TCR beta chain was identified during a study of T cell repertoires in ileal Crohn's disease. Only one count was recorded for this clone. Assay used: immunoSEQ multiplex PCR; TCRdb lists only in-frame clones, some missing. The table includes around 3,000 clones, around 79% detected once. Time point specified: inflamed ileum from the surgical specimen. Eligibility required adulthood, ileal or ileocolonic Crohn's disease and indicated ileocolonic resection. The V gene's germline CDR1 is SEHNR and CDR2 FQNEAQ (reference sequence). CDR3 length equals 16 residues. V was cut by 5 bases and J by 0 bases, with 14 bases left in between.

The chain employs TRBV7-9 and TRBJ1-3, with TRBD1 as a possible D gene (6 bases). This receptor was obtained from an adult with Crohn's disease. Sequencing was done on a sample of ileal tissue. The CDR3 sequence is CASSGGQPHSGNTIYF. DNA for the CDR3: TGTGCCAGCAGCGGAGGACAGCCCCACTCTGGAAACACCATATATTTT.